Each of the 11 T cell receptor beta chains below was sequenced from the same sample in a study of T cell responses to AZD1222 COVID-19 vaccine. The protocol was immunoSEQ multiplex PCR, while the TCRdb copy is restricted to in-frame clones and leaves out a portion. Here the sample spans around 180,000 clones, around 89% being singletons. This sample comprised peripheral blood, obtained on day 0 of AZD1222 vaccination. These receptors all stem from an adult in good health.

The rearrangement uses TRBV7-9 and TRBJ1-1, with no clear D. V was cut by 7 bases and J by 4 bases, with 16 bases left in between. The CDR3 has 14 amino acids. The V gene's germline CDR1 is SEHNR and CDR2 FQNEAQ (reference sequence). The chain's CDR3 is CASTSTGSGTEAFF. The CDR3 region has the DNA TGTGCCAGCACCTCAACTGGTAGCGGCACTGAAGCTTTCTTT.

This clone is a singleton in its sample. The genes are TRBV20-1 and TRBJ2-4; D is unclear. This CDR3 is built from 12 residues. V was cut by 6 bases and J by 1 base, with 7 bases left in between. From germline, CDR1 is DFQATT and CDR2 SNEGSKA (reference sequence). The CDR3 bases are TGCAGTGCGAGTTCGGCCAAAAACATTCAGTACTTC. Translating it yields CSASSAKNIQYF.

The J gene is TRBJ1-6, the V gene TRBV5-1, with D hard to call. Trimming removed 0 bases at V and 0 bases at J, with 10 bases between. The CDR3 contains 17 residues. CDR1 and CDR2 from the germline V gene are SGHRS and YFSETQ. The DNA of the CDR3 is TGCGCCAGCAGCTTGGGGTTTCGGAGCTCCTATAATTCACCCCTCCACTTT. It encodes CASSLGFRSSYNSPLHF. The variable domain in full, with the rest retrieved from reference TRBV5-1 and TRBJ1-6, is KAGVTQTPRYLIKTRGQQVTLSCSPISGHRSVSWYQQTPGQGLQFLFEYFSETQRNKGNFPGRFSGRQFSNSRSEMNVSTLELGDSALYLCASSLGFRSSYNSPLHFGNGTRLTVT.

The rearrangement links TRBV9 to TRBJ1-4, with 10 bases aligning to TRBD1. The ends lost 4 bases at V and 1 base at J; junction bases unmatched: 4. The CDR3 totals 16 residues. The V gene's germline CDR1 is SGDLS and CDR2 YYNGEE. The CDR3 loop is CASSTGTGETNEKLFF. In DNA, the CDR3 is TGTGCCAGCAGCACCGGGACAGGGGAAACTAATGAAAAACTGTTTTTT.

The gene calls are TRBV6-4 and TRBJ2-3; TRBD1 is a possible D gene (5 bases). Germline CDR1 and CDR2: MRHNA and SNTAGT. Trimming cost V 3 bases and J 2 bases, with 9 bases left between them. There are 14 residues in the CDR3. Here the CDR3 DNA reads TGTGCCAGCAGTGATACAGGCTACACAGATACGCAGTATTTT. Translated, it gives CASSDTGYTDTQYF.

The genes are TRBV19 and TRBJ1-6, with TRBD1 as a possible D gene (6 bases). The germline gives CDR1 LNHDA, CDR2 SQIVND (reference sequence). The CDR3 contains 14 residues. The V and J ends lost 4 bases and 11 bases respectively, with 15 bases between them. The CDR3 protein is CASSTGDFMAPLHF. In DNA form, the CDR3 reads TGTGCCAGTAGTACAGGGGATTTTATGGCACCCCTCCACTTT.

The rearrangement links TRBV11-2 to TRBJ2-5; D gene ambiguous. CDR1 is SGHAT, CDR2 FQNNGV, per germline. The CDR3 runs 13 residues. Trimming cost V 0 bases and J 5 bases, with 7 bases left between them. The CDR3 DNA is TGTGCCAGCAGCTTAGATTCGGCGGAGACCCAGTACTTC. This translates into CASSLDSAETQYF.

The chain has TRBV4-1 and TRBJ1-2; D is unresolved. Germline lookup yields CDR1 MGHRA and CDR2 YSYEKL. The germline V and J ends were trimmed by 3 bases and 0 bases, with 8 bases remaining between them. The CDR3 is made up of 14 amino acids. CDR3: CASSQPEANYGYTF. CDR3 sequence (DNA): TGCGCCAGCAGCCAGCCAGAGGCTAACTATGGCTACACCTTC.

The chain employs TRBV7-8 and TRBJ1-2; D ambiguous. Germline V gives CDR1 SGHVS, CDR2 FQNEAQ. The CDR3 is made up of 14 amino acids. V was cut by 3 bases and J by 0 bases, with 8 bases left in between. CDR3 DNA sequence: TGTGCCAGCAGCTTGACGGCAACTAACTATGGCTACACCTTC. Residues: CASSLTATNYGYTF.

The V and J genes are TRBV24-1 and TRBJ1-2; D perhaps matches TRBD1 (6 bases). CDR3 size: 15 residues. The germline V gene encodes CDR1 KGHDR and CDR2 SFDVKD. The V gene lost 1 base and the J gene lost 6 bases, with 14 bases spanning the gap. CDR3 DNA sequence: TGTGCCACCAGTGATTTAGGCAGGGGACGGGATGGCTACACCTTC. The encoded protein is CATSDLGRGRDGYTF.

The sample holds one count of this clone. J is TRBJ2-7 and V is TRBV28, with D perhaps matching TRBD1 (6 bases). The CDR3 consists of 16 residues. V gave up 5 bases and J gave up 0 bases, with 17 bases separating them. The germline V gene encodes CDR1 MDHEN and CDR2 SYDVKM. The chain's CDR3 is CASSLPLDRSSYEQYF. Written as DNA, the CDR3 is TGTGCCAGCAGTCTTCCCCTTGACAGGAGCTCCTACGAGCAGTACTTC.